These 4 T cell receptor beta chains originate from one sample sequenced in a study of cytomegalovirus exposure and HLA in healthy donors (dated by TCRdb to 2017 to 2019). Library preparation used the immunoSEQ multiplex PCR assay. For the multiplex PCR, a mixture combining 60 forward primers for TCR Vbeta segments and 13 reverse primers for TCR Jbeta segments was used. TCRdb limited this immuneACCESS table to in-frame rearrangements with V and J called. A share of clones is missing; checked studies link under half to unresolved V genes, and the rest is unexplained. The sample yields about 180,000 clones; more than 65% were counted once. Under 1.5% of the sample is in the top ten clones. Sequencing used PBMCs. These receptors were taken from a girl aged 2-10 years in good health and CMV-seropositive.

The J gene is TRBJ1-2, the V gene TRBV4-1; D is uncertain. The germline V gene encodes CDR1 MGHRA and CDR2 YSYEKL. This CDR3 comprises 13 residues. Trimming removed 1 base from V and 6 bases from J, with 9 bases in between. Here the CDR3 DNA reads TGCGCCAGCAGCCAAGGGGGAGGAGATGGCTACACCTTC. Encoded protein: CASSQGGGDGYTF.

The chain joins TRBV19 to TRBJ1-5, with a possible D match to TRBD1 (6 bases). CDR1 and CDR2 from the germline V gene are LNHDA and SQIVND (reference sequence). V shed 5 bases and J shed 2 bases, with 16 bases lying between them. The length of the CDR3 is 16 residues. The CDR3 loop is CASSAYRAEGNQPQHF. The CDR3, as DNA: TGTGCCAGTAGTGCATACAGGGCGGAGGGCAATCAGCCCCAGCATTTT.

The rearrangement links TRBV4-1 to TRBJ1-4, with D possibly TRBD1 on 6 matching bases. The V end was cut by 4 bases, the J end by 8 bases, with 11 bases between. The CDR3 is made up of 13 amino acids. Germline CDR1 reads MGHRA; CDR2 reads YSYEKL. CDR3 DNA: TGCGCCAGCAGCCTAACAGGGTCCGAAAAACTGTTTTTT. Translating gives CASSLTGSEKLFF.

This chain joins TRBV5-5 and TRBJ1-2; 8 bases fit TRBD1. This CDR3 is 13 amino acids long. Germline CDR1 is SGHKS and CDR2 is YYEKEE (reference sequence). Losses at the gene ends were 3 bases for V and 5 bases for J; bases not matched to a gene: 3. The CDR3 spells CASSYGTGYGYTF. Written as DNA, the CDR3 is TGTGCCAGCAGCTACGGGACAGGATATGGCTACACCTTC. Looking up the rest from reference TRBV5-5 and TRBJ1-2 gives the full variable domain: DAGVTQSPTHLIKTRGQQVTLRCSPISGHKSVSWYQQVLGQGPQFIFQYYEKEERGRGNFPDRFSARQFPNYSSELNVNALLLGDSALYLCASSYGTGYGYTFGSGTRLTVV.